Presented here are 26 T cell receptor beta chains from one specimen sequenced in a study of T cell responses to AZD1222 COVID-19 vaccine. Sequenced by immunoSEQ multiplex PCR; TCRdb stores in-frame clones only, minus some. The sample yields about 130,000 clones, 88% seen once. This specimen consisted of peripheral blood, obtained on day 0 of AZD1222 vaccination. The receptors stem from an adult in good health.

This clone has a single count. The chain uses TRBV7-9 and TRBJ2-1; no definite D call. Trimming left V 2 bases short and J 4 bases short, with 6 bases between. The CDR3 is made up of 13 amino acids. CDR1 SEHNR and CDR2 FQNEAQ come from the germline V gene (reference sequence). CDR3 bases: TGTGCCAGCAGCTTAAACAAATACAATGAGCAGTTCTTC. Protein: CASSLNKYNEQFF.

The chain is built from TRBV21-1 and TRBJ1-4. TRBV21-1 is annotated as a pseudogene. The CDR3 has 15 amino acids. CDR3 protein: CASSKVGLTNEKLFF. Here the CDR3 DNA reads TGTGCCAGCAGCAAAGTGGGTTTAACTAATGAAAAACTGTTTTTT.

CDR3 in DNA: TGTGCCAGCAGCTCTAGGACAGGGAACACAGATACGCAGTATTTT. It yields the protein CASSSRTGNTDTQYF. The rearrangement links TRBV5-4 to TRBJ2-3, with 8 nucleotides matching TRBD1. V was pared by 3 bases and J by 2 bases, with 5 bases of the junction left unmatched. From germline, CDR1 is SGHNT and CDR2 YYREEE (reference sequence). This CDR3 has 15 residues.

CDR3 in DNA: TGTGCCAGCAGCTTGGTTCCGGGGTTGAACACTGAAGCTTTCTTT. It translates to CASSLVPGLNTEAFF. The chain uses TRBV5-4 and TRBJ1-1; no reliable D call. Germline lookup yields CDR1 SGHNT and CDR2 YYREEE (reference sequence). V was clipped by 0 bases and J by 0 bases, with 9 bases between them. The CDR3 length is 15 residues.

This rearrangement joins TRBV12-3 or TRBV12-4 to TRBJ1-4; TRBD1 might be the D (6 bases). Trimming shortened V by 9 bases and J by 3 bases, and 11 bases separated the two germline ends. This CDR3 spans 13 amino acids. The CDR3 nucleotides read TGTGCCAGTTGGGGGCCTCCTAATGAAAAACTGTTTTTT. The encoded protein is CASWGPPNEKLFF.

The gene calls are TRBV15 and TRBJ1-2, with 12 bases that match TRBD1. The CDR3 has 15 amino acids. V gave up 2 bases and J gave up 8 bases; unmatched junction bases: 6. Germline CDR1 LNHNV, CDR2 YYDKDF (reference sequence). This chain's CDR3 is CATSRLSGTGGGYTF. CDR3 DNA sequence: TGTGCCACCAGCAGACTATCCGGGACAGGGGGCGGCTACACCTTC.

The chain is built from TRBV21-1 and TRBJ2-3; TRBD2 reflects the table's D call only, with no check against the DNA. TRBV21-1 is a known pseudogene. This CDR3 contains 15 residues. Here the CDR3 reads CATAGGQGDSDTQYF. The DNA of the CDR3 is TGTGCCACCGCGGGGGGGCAGGGGGATTCGGATACGCAGTATTTT.

The gene calls are TRBV6-5 and TRBJ2-3; 8 bases line up with TRBD2. The CDR3 is 12 amino acids. J was trimmed by 13 bases and V by 5 bases; bases with no gene match: 8. Germline values: CDR1 MNHEY, CDR2 SVGAGI. CDR3 residues: CASSRTSLREYF. CDR3 nucleotide sequence: TGTGCCAGCAGTCGGACTAGCCTGCGGGAGTATTTT.

As DNA, the CDR3 is TGTGCCAGCACCATAGGGGGGAGTGGGGATGAGCAGTTCTTC. Its translation: CASTIGGSGDEQFF. The rearrangement links TRBV27 to TRBJ2-1, with D possibly called TRBD1 or TRBD2 (6 bases each). Looked up from germline, CDR1 is MNHEY and CDR2 is SMNVEV (reference sequence). With 7 bases removed from V and 8 bases from J, the gap between germline ends came to 18 bases. The CDR3 contains 14 residues.

The chain employs TRBV7-9 and TRBJ1-2, with 7 bases lining up with TRBD1. The germline CDR1 and CDR2 sequences are SEHNR and FQNEAQ (reference sequence). V lost 4 bases and J lost 1; bases outside the gene matches: 6. This CDR3 is built from 15 residues. Here the CDR3 reads CASSSGQVINYGYTF. CDR3 coding DNA: TGTGCCAGCAGCTCCGGACAGGTTATTAACTATGGCTACACCTTC.

The chain employs TRBV4-3 and TRBJ2-7; 8 nucleotides agree with TRBD1. Germline loops: CDR1 LGHNA, CDR2 YSLEER. Trimming cost V 4 bases and J 7 bases; bases outside gene matches: 12. The CDR3 loop spans 15 amino acids. The CDR3 here is CASSPTSMDRVEQYF. In nucleotides, the CDR3 is TGCGCCAGCAGCCCGACATCGATGGACAGGGTAGAGCAGTACTTC.

V gene TRBV27 combines with J gene TRBJ2-7, with TRBD2 identical over 11 bases. Germline CDR1 reads MNHEY; CDR2 reads SMNVEV (reference sequence). The J segment lost 1 base and the V segment lost 7 bases, leaving 12 bases of the junction unmatched. The CDR3 length is 17 residues. CDR3 bases: TGTGCCAGCACCCAAAAACCGACTAGCGGGGTTTCCTACGAGCAGTACTTC. Translation gives CASTQKPTSGVSYEQYF.

The rearrangement uses TRBV7-9 and TRBJ2-7; TRBD2 agrees at 10 bases. This CDR3 comprises 15 residues. The J segment lost 4 bases and the V segment lost 3 bases, leaving 6 bases of the junction unmatched. Germline V gene lookup returns CDR1 SEHNR and CDR2 FQNEAQ (reference sequence). The CDR3 nucleotides are TGTGCCAGCAGCTTTACGTCTAGCGGGAGATACGAGCAGTACTTC. Protein sequence: CASSFTSSGRYEQYF.

The chain carries TRBV24-1 and TRBJ2-7; 9 bases fit TRBD1. CDR1 and CDR2 from the germline V gene are KGHDR and SFDVKD. Trimming took 5 bases from V and 9 from J; bases not matched to a gene: 19. The CDR3 is made up of 17 amino acids. As DNA, the CDR3 is TGTGCCACCAGTGGGATTATCTGGGGGACAGGGCGTACTCCGCAGTACTTC. Its translation: CATSGIIWGTGRTPQYF.

The genes are TRBV4-2 and TRBJ1-3, with D possibly TRBD1 on 6 matching bases. Germline V lookup: CDR1 LGHNA, CDR2 YNFKEQ. The CDR3 has 17 amino acids. Trimming stripped 0 bases from V and 0 bases from J, with 12 bases between. The CDR3 bases are TGTGCCAGCAGCCAAGAGGAGGGGGGGCTCTCTGGAAACACCATATATTTT. Protein: CASSQEEGGLSGNTIYF.

The genes are TRBV29-1 and TRBJ2-7; 7 nucleotides align to TRBD1. Trimming removed 4 bases from V and 4 bases from J; junction bases left unmatched: 4. Germline CDR1 is SQVTM and CDR2 is ANQGSEA. The CDR3 loop spans 12 amino acids. DNA for the CDR3: TGCAGCGTTGCCTACAGGGGTTACGAGCAGTACTTC. Its protein product is CSVAYRGYEQYF.

This clone occurred a few times. The chain carries TRBV2 and TRBJ1-5; D is unclear. CDR1 is SNHLY and CDR2 is FYNNEI in the germline V gene. The CDR3 consists of 15 residues. V was shortened by 5 bases and J by 0 bases, with 11 bases between the two germline ends. CDR3 amino acids: CASSRTDGSNQPQHF. The CDR3 DNA reads TGTGCCAGCAGTAGAACGGACGGTAGCAATCAGCCCCAGCATTTT.

The chain uses TRBV2 and TRBJ1-1, with no clear D. This CDR3 is 14 amino acids long. Germline V lookup: CDR1 SNHLY, CDR2 FYNNEI. Trimming took 1 base from V and 1 from J, leaving 7 bases between them. This chain's CDR3 is CASSEVSQNTEAFF. CDR3 nucleotide sequence: TGTGCCAGCAGTGAAGTCTCCCAGAACACTGAAGCTTTCTTT.

V usage is TRBV5-1 and J usage is TRBJ1-1; tentative D call: TRBD1 (5 bases). The CDR3 contains 13 residues. The V and J ends lost 1 base and 12 bases respectively, with 16 bases between them. Germline CDR1 reads SGHRS; CDR2 reads YFSETQ. CDR3 in amino acids: CASSLSGTHLSFF. CDR3 nucleotides: TGCGCCAGCAGCTTGTCAGGGACCCATTTATCTTTCTTT.

The chain recombines TRBV28 with TRBJ1-4; D not resolved. The germline CDR1 and CDR2 sequences are MDHEN and SYDVKM. The V and J ends lost 5 bases and 8 bases respectively, with 18 bases between them. The CDR3 has 15 residues. The CDR3: CASSPRSPREEKLFF. For the CDR3, the DNA is TGTGCCAGCAGTCCAAGGTCCCCTCGAGAGGAAAAACTGTTTTTT. The whole variable domain, remainder taken from reference TRBV28 and TRBJ1-4, is DVKVTQSSRYLVKRTGEKVFLECVQDMDHENMFWYRQDPGLGLRLIYFSYDVKMKEKGDIPEGYSVSREKKERFSLILESASTNQTSMYLCASSPRSPREEKLFFGSGTQLSVL.

The J gene is TRBJ1-1, the V gene TRBV5-6; 11 bases are a match to TRBD1. This CDR3 is 14 amino acids long. Germline assignment: CDR1 SGHDT and CDR2 YYEEEE. V lost 3 bases and J lost 5; bases outside the gene matches: 3. CDR3 sequence (DNA): TGTGCCAGCAGCTGGGACAGGGGGAGGACTGAAGCTTTCTTT. Translation gives CASSWDRGRTEAFF. The full variable domain, rest sourced from reference TRBV5-6 and TRBJ1-1, is DAGVTQSPTHLIKTRGQQVTLRCSPKSGHDTVSWYQQALGQGPQFIFQYYEEEERQRGNFPDRFSGHQFPNYSSELNVNALLLGDSALYLCASSWDRGRTEAFFGQGTRLTVV.

This clone occurred many times. The rearrangement links TRBV6-2 or TRBV6-3 to TRBJ2-1; D not resolved. This CDR3 is built from 13 residues. The V gene's germline CDR1 is MNHEY and CDR2 SVGEGT. Trimming took 0 bases from V and 8 from J, leaving 8 bases between them. The CDR3 region is CASSYSRQHEQFF. The CDR3 DNA reads as TGTGCCAGCAGTTACTCTCGGCAACATGAGCAGTTCTTC.

V usage is TRBV24-1 and J usage is TRBJ2-3; D is unresolved. This CDR3 has 16 residues. Trimming removed 0 bases from V and 1 base from J, with 10 bases in between. Germline CDR1 reads KGHDR; CDR2 reads SFDVKD. CDR3 DNA sequence: TGTGCCACCAGTGATTTGGGAAGGGAAGGCACAGATACGCAGTATTTT. This codes for CATSDLGREGTDTQYF.

The J gene is TRBJ2-7, the V gene TRBV5-5; maybe TRBD2 (5 bases). Trimming cost V 1 base and J 0 bases, with 17 bases left between them. This CDR3 comprises 17 residues. Germline V gene lookup returns CDR1 SGHKS and CDR2 YYEKEE (reference sequence). CDR3 residues: CASSLWGVGASSYEQYF. Written as DNA, the CDR3 is TGTGCCAGCAGCTTGTGGGGAGTTGGCGCAAGCTCCTACGAGCAGTACTTC.

V and J are TRBV4-3 and TRBJ2-3; TRBD2 agrees at 10 bases. Germline CDR1 LGHNA, CDR2 YSLEER. Losses at the gene ends were 0 bases for V and 2 bases for J; bases not matched to a gene: 5. The CDR3 consists of 17 residues. The CDR3 spells CASSQEIAGGYTDTQYF. In DNA form, the CDR3 reads TGCGCCAGCAGCCAAGAAATAGCGGGGGGATACACAGATACGCAGTATTTT.

Only a few counts were recorded for this clone. The V and J genes are TRBV5-1 and TRBJ2-7; no clear D. Germline assignment: CDR1 SGHRS and CDR2 YFSETQ. CDR3 length equals 12 residues. V gave up 0 bases and J gave up 3 bases, with 4 bases separating them. Written as DNA, the CDR3 is TGCGCCAGCAGCTTGGGAGACTACGAGCAGTACTTC. Translation: CASSLGDYEQYF.